A selection of T cell receptor beta chains follows, all from one sample in a study of PD-1 blockade in classical Hodgkin lymphoma. Libraries were prepared by immunoSEQ multiplex PCR; TCRdb keeps only in-frame clonotypes and omits some of them. The data hold about 46,000 clones, with about three quarters observed a single time. This material consisted of peripheral blood mononuclear cells (PBMCs), taken at baseline. The receptors originated from a human donor with classical Hodgkin lymphoma. The CDR3 runs from the conserved cysteine through the conserved F or W. The order of the fields is J gene, V gene, D gene, CDR3 protein. A D gene is named only where the DNA matches it firmly.

J gene: TRBJ1-1; V gene: TRBV5-1; D gene: .; CDR3 protein: CASSLGQQGTEAFF
J gene: TRBJ2-7; V gene: TRBV19; D gene: .; CDR3 protein: CASSTGTFLYYEQYF
J gene: TRBJ1-2; V gene: TRBV29-1; D gene: .; CDR3 protein: CSVEAYYGYTF
J gene: TRBJ2-5; V gene: TRBV4-2; D gene: .; CDR3 protein: CASSQGLGETQYF
J gene: TRBJ1-4; V gene: TRBV9; D gene: .; CDR3 protein: CASSPAGATNEKLFF
J gene: TRBJ1-2; V gene: TRBV5-1; D gene: .; CDR3 protein: CASSSTGTDGYTF
J gene: TRBJ2-7; V gene: TRBV11-2; D gene: TRBD1; CDR3 protein: CASSYRDSPFWEQYF
J gene: TRBJ2-5; V gene: TRBV9; D gene: .; CDR3 protein: CASSAGQGGYPETQYF
J gene: TRBJ2-1; V gene: TRBV11-3; D gene: .; CDR3 protein: CASSSRDSTPDEQFF
J gene: TRBJ1-2; V gene: TRBV12-5; D gene: TRBD1; CDR3 protein: CASATRDRNYGYTF
J gene: TRBJ1-1; V gene: TRBV27; D gene: .; CDR3 protein: CASSFVGKNTEAFF
J gene: TRBJ2-7; V gene: TRBV19; D gene: .; CDR3 protein: CASSQTVSSYEQYF
J gene: TRBJ1-6; V gene: TRBV5-1; D gene: .; CDR3 protein: CASSLAGGGYSPLHF
J gene: TRBJ2-2; V gene: TRBV7-8; D gene: TRBD1; CDR3 protein: CASSLFGTVGELFF
J gene: TRBJ2-3; V gene: TRBV5-1; D gene: .; CDR3 protein: CASSLRPDTDTQYF
J gene: TRBJ1-6; V gene: TRBV27; D gene: .; CDR3 protein: CASSSGFSPLHF
J gene: TRBJ2-3; V gene: TRBV11-2; D gene: .; CDR3 protein: CASNHRVLSTDTQYF
J gene: TRBJ1-5; V gene: TRBV19; D gene: .; CDR3 protein: CASQGSNQPQHF
J gene: TRBJ1-5; V gene: TRBV4-1; D gene: TRBD1; CDR3 protein: CASSQDGTGGSQPQHF
J gene: TRBJ1-1; V gene: TRBV19; D gene: .; CDR3 protein: CASSQGHLNTEAFF
J gene: TRBJ2-1; V gene: TRBV5-1; D gene: .; CDR3 protein: CASSLAGGLDEQFF
J gene: TRBJ1-1; V gene: TRBV28; D gene: TRBD1; CDR3 protein: CASSLFGQVALTEAFF
J gene: TRBJ2-1; V gene: TRBV11-3; D gene: .; CDR3 protein: CASSLGAGDYYNEQFF
J gene: TRBJ2-7; V gene: TRBV7-9; D gene: TRBD2; CDR3 protein: CASSPGGGPEQYF
J gene: TRBJ1-6; V gene: TRBV6-6; D gene: TRBD1; CDR3 protein: CASSRDRGMGNSPLHF
J gene: TRBJ1-6; V gene: TRBV28; D gene: .; CDR3 protein: CASSQVGDSPLHF
J gene: TRBJ2-2; V gene: TRBV7-3; D gene: .; CDR3 protein: CASRQGSTGELFF
J gene: TRBJ1-4; V gene: TRBV5-1; D gene: .; CDR3 protein: CASSLVTGVGEKLFF